One and the same sample provided the 8 T cell receptor beta chains below, sequenced in a study of cytomegalovirus exposure and HLA in healthy donors. This PCR relied on a set of 60 Vbeta primers and 13 Jbeta primers. Clones were read by immunoSEQ multiplex PCR, and TCRdb kept only the in-frame ones, dropping some. The data show around 95,000 clones, less than 80% seen once. Sequenced: PBMCs. The receptors stem from a woman in her forties in good health and CMV-seropositive.

V usage is TRBV9 and J usage is TRBJ2-3; no firm D call. In germline, CDR1 is SGDLS, CDR2 YYNGEE. The ends were cut back, 0 bases at V and 0 bases at J, with 8 bases in the middle. CDR3 length: 15 amino acids. As DNA, the CDR3 is TGTGCCAGCAGCGTAGGGGCAGACAGCACAGATACGCAGTATTTT. It is translated as CASSVGADSTDTQYF.

The chain couples TRBV28 to TRBJ1-5; weak D call: TRBD1 (6 bases). Trimming took 6 bases from V and 7 from J, leaving 13 bases between them. The CDR3 length is 13 residues. From germline, CDR1 is MDHEN and CDR2 SYDVKM. The CDR3 nucleotides are TGTGCCAGCAGCCTTCCCGGACAGCAGCCCCAGCATTTT. Amino acid sequence: CASSLPGQQPQHF.

Only a few counts were recorded for this clone. V and J are TRBV13 and TRBJ2-2; the D gene is possibly TRBD2 (5 bases). Trimming stripped 7 bases from V and 5 bases from J, with 14 bases between. The length of the CDR3 is 14 residues. CDR1 is PRHDT and CDR2 is FYEKMQ in the germline V gene (reference sequence). The CDR3 nucleotides are TGTGCCAGCAAAGTGGGAGATCGAACCGGGGAGCTGTTTTTT. Translation: CASKVGDRTGELFF. Looking up the rest from reference TRBV13 and TRBJ2-2 gives the full variable domain: AAGVIQSPRHLIKEKRETATLKCYPIPRHDTVYWYQQGPGQDPQFLISFYEKMQSDKGSIPDRFSAQQFSDYHSELNMSSLELGDSALYFCASKVGDRTGELFFGEGSRLTVL.

The V and J genes are TRBV30 and TRBJ1-5, with D possibly being TRBD1 (5 bases). The CDR3 runs to 15 residues. The V end was cut by 0 bases, the J end by 9 bases, with 18 bases between. In germline, CDR1 is GTSNPN, CDR2 SVGIG (reference sequence). CDR3 loop: CAWSVPGLRIPPQHF. The CDR3 coding sequence is TGTGCCTGGAGTGTACCAGGGTTAAGGATCCCGCCCCAGCATTTT.

J is TRBJ2-5 and V is TRBV19; 13 bases map to TRBD2. In germline, CDR1 is LNHDA, CDR2 SQIVND (reference sequence). The V and J ends lost 3 bases and 5 bases, in that order; junction bases with no gene match: 6. The CDR3 loop spans 16 amino acids. CDR3 coding DNA: TGTGCCAGTAGTATCCGGACTAGCGGGAGAGGGGAGACCCAGTACTTC. This sequence encodes CASSIRTSGRGETQYF.

The chain is built from TRBV27 and TRBJ2-1; the match to TRBD2 covers 7 bases. The trim removed 4 bases at V and 5 bases at J, leaving 14 bases unmatched. The CDR3 is 17 amino acids. CDR1 MNHEY and CDR2 SMNVEV come from the germline V gene (reference sequence). CDR3 nucleotides: TGTGCCAGCAGTTCACTTTGGTCGGGACTAACCAACAATGAGCAGTTCTTC. Its translation is CASSSLWSGLTNNEQFF.

The chain employs TRBV27 and TRBJ1-1; 9 bases are shared with TRBD1. Unmatched junction bases numbered 4, after V lost 6 bases and J lost 2 bases. Germline V gene data show CDR1 as MNHEY and CDR2 as SMNVEV (reference sequence). The length of the CDR3 is 14 residues. The CDR3 here is CASRGTGKNTEAFF. CDR3 DNA sequence: TGTGCCAGCAGGGGGACAGGGAAAAACACTGAAGCTTTCTTT.

The gene calls are TRBV5-1 and TRBJ2-7; 11 bases line up with TRBD1. With V trimmed by 2 bases and J by 5 bases, 6 bases remained unmatched. Germline CDR1 reads SGHRS; CDR2 reads YFSETQ. This CDR3 contains 15 residues. The CDR3 loop reads CASSFRDRGSNEQYF. CDR3 sequence (DNA): TGCGCCAGCAGCTTCCGGGACAGGGGGTCAAACGAGCAGTACTTC.